Below, 30 T cell receptor beta chains from the same sample are listed, as sequenced in a study of T cell clonality in common variable immunodeficiency. Clones were sequenced by immunoSEQ multiplex PCR, and TCRdb holds only the in-frame ones, with some missing. The record shows approximately 28,000 clones for this sample, with no singletons present. Study-wide results and caveats: Common variable immunodeficiency TCR beta sequences reportedly had fewer deletions and N-nucleotide insertions.

Their antigen targets remain unknown. The sample taken for sequencing was peripheral blood mononuclear cells. Receptors were obtained from a human donor with common variable immunodeficiency.

This clone occurred many times. The read finishes 3 residues shy of the CDR3 end, and the germline J gene is used to complete it. V is TRBV18 and J is TRBJ2-3; the match to TRBD1 covers 8 bases. This CDR3 spans 14 amino acids. The germline CDR1 and CDR2 sequences are KGHSH and LQKENI. Unmatched junction bases numbered 6, after V lost 4 bases and J lost 6 bases. The CDR3 bases that were read are TGTGCCAGCTCACTAAGACAGGGGACGGATACG. As protein: CASSLRQGTDT. The complete CDR3 reads CASSLRQGTDTQYF. Full variable domain (missing parts from reference TRBV18 and TRBJ2-3): NAGVMQNPRHLVRRRGQEARLRCSPMKGHSHVYWYRQLPEEGLKFMVYLQKENIIDESGMPKERFSAEFPKEGPSILRIQQVVRGDSAAYFCASSLRQGTDTQYFGPGTRLTVL.

In its sample, this clone was seen a few times. The CDR3 end falls 3 residues outside the read, so it is completed with the germline J gene. The chain combines TRBV20-1 with TRBJ1-2; 10 bases align to TRBD1. Germline CDR1 reads DFQATT; CDR2 reads SNEGSKA (reference sequence). CDR3 length equals 13 residues. Losses at the gene ends were 6 bases for V and 4 bases for J; bases not matched to a gene: 5. The CDR3 bases that were read are TGCAGTGCCAAGACAGGGGGCGGCTATGGC. Encoded protein: CSAKTGGGYG. The CDR3 as a whole reads CSAKTGGGYGYTF.

This clone was seen at least ten times. Sequencing ends 3 residues short of the CDR3 end; the germline J gene provides the rest. This chain uses TRBV20-1 with TRBJ2-7; no firm D call. V lost 1 base, J lost 5 bases, and 12 bases lay in between. Germline-derived CDR1 and CDR2 are DFQATT and SNEGSKA (reference sequence). This CDR3 comprises 13 residues. CDR3 region: CSARGSGVDEQYF. Incomplete CDR3 DNA: TGCAGTGCTAGAGGATCAGGTGTCGACGAG.

This clone turned up a few times. The read finishes 3 residues shy of the CDR3 end, and the germline J gene is used to complete it. This chain links TRBV5-5 with TRBJ1-4, with D hard to call. Trimming cost V 0 bases and J 7 bases, with 13 bases left between them. CDR3 length: 15 residues. The germline V gene encodes CDR1 SGHKS and CDR2 YYEKEE (reference sequence). Incomplete CDR3 DNA: TGTGCCAGCAGCTTGGACGAAGGTGGCGGTGAAAAA. Amino acids: CASSLDEGGGEK. The whole CDR3 sequence reads CASSLDEGGGEKLFF.

Worth noting for this clone: The junction and the germline gene differ at one end; a read error may be behind it. The CDR3 is cut off 3 residues early in the read; its end comes from the germline J gene. The V call is TRBV19, the J call TRBJ1-5; TRBD1 matches at 8 bases. Germline V CDR1 and CDR2: LNHDA, SQIVND (reference sequence). The CDR3 totals 15 residues. CDR3 loop: CASSTVPGGKQPQHF. CDR3 DNA (partial): TGTGCCAGTAGCACGGTCCCAGGGGGCAAGCAGCCC.

This clone occurred many times. The read is 3 residues too short to cover the CDR3 end, so that end is filled in from the germline J gene. The gene calls are TRBV20-1 and TRBJ1-5; D might be TRBD1 (5 bases). CDR1 DFQATT and CDR2 SNEGSKA come from the germline V gene (reference sequence). The V gene lost 5 bases and the J gene lost 0 bases, with 11 bases spanning the gap. This CDR3 has 14 amino acids. CDR3 bases read: TGCAGTGCTGAATCAGGGTATAGCAATCAGCCC. Protein product: CSAESGYSNQP. The entire CDR3 protein reads CSAESGYSNQPQHF.

This clone was observed at least ten times. The read finishes 3 residues shy of the CDR3 end, and the germline J gene is used to complete it. This rearrangement joins TRBV20-1 to TRBJ1-5; D remains unclear. V lost 3 bases and J lost 1, with 19 bases in between. This CDR3 spans 17 amino acids. Per germline, CDR1 DFQATT and CDR2 SNEGSKA (reference sequence). CDR3 residues: CSASLRVRLRSNQPQHF. The DNA read from the CDR3 is TGCAGTGCTAGCCTTCGAGTTCGACTCCGAAGCAATCAGCCC.

Note on this clone: The CDR3 goes on 3 residues after the read ends, and that part is filled in from the germline J gene. The rearrangement uses TRBV2 and TRBJ1-5; no clear D gene. The ends were cut back, 4 bases at V and 4 bases at J, with 14 bases in the middle. The V gene's germline CDR1 is SNHLY and CDR2 FYNNEI. This CDR3 region has 15 residues. The part of the CDR3 DNA that was read is TGTGCCAGCAGTGGAAGGCCAAAAGGGAATCAGCCC. Encoded protein: CASSGRPKGNQP. The entire CDR3 protein reads CASSGRPKGNQPQHF.

This clone occurred many times. The CDR3 end falls 3 residues outside the read, so it is completed with the germline J gene. This sequence joins TRBV14 and TRBJ1-1, with D possibly being TRBD1 (5 bases). Germline V gives CDR1 SGHDN, CDR2 FVKESK. The V and J ends lost 4 bases and 7 bases respectively, with 22 bases between them. This CDR3 comprises 16 residues. CDR3 DNA (partial): TGTGCCAGCAGCCGAAGATCGCAGGGTATAGGGGTTGAA. Residues: CASSRRSQGIGVE. The CDR3 reads in full as CASSRRSQGIGVEAFF.

There are many counts of this clone. The read halts 3 residues ahead of the CDR3 end, with the missing end drawn from the germline J gene. The J gene is TRBJ2-2, the V gene TRBV6-1; no definite D call. This CDR3 comprises 16 residues. Trimming took 4 bases from V and 5 from J, leaving 17 bases between them. Germline lookup yields CDR1 MNHNS and CDR2 SASEGT. The CDR3 is CASSGLRSGWTGELFF. The CDR3 DNA, read in part, is TGTGCCAGCAGTGGCCTCCGGTCAGGCTGGACCGGGGAG.

In this sample, this clone turned up many times. The read halts 3 residues ahead of the CDR3 end, with the missing end drawn from the germline J gene. The chain recombines TRBV19 with TRBJ1-1; the D is unclear. The germline CDR1 and CDR2 sequences are LNHDA and SQIVND (reference sequence). Trimming left V 5 bases short and J 4 bases short, with 8 bases between. The CDR3 spans 12 residues. The CDR3 here is CASSPSGTEAFF. The part of the CDR3 DNA that was read is TGTGCCAGTAGTCCTAGCGGCACTGAA.

This clone was counted at least ten times. The CDR3 end falls 3 residues outside the read, so it is completed with the germline J gene. V gene TRBV12-3 or TRBV12-4 combines with J gene TRBJ2-1; TRBD2 might be the D (5 bases). With 4 bases removed from V and 4 bases from J, the gap between germline ends came to 14 bases. This CDR3 has 15 residues. The sequenced part of the CDR3 DNA is TGTGCCAGCAGTTCCCCCCCTCCGGGGTACAATGAG. This codes for CASSSPPPGYNE. The whole CDR3 protein reads CASSSPPPGYNEQFF.

As concerns this clone: The read comes to an end 3 residues before the CDR3 does, leaving the germline J gene to fill in the end. The identical CDR3 is also encoded by other nucleotide sequences in the sample. The chain carries TRBV5-1 and TRBJ2-7; no reliable D call. Trimming took 0 bases from V and 4 from J, leaving 11 bases between them. The CDR3 extends over 14 amino acids. Germline lookup yields CDR1 SGHRS and CDR2 YFSETQ. The sequenced part of the CDR3 DNA is TGCGCCAGCAGCTTGGTCCCACAGTCTTACGAG. As protein: CASSLVPQSYE. The entire CDR3 sequence reads CASSLVPQSYEQYF.

This clone was counted only a few times. The CDR3 extends 3 residues past the end of the read, so its final part is completed from the germline J gene. V usage is TRBV7-2 and J usage is TRBJ1-4; 7 bases line up with TRBD1. Germline V gene data show CDR1 as SGHTA and CDR2 as FQGNSA. This CDR3 region has 13 residues. V was pared by 5 bases and J by 6 bases, with 3 bases of the junction left unmatched. The CDR3 region is CASSRRGHEKLFF. CDR3 DNA (partial): TGTGCCAGCAGCCGAAGGGGGCATGAAAAA.

This clone was picked up a small number of times. The read halts 3 residues ahead of the CDR3 end, with the missing end drawn from the germline J gene. Other nucleotide sequences from this sample produce the same CDR3. The chain has TRBV18 and TRBJ2-2; 8 positions agree with TRBD2. This CDR3 spans 17 amino acids. Germline V gives CDR1 KGHSH, CDR2 LQKENI. J was trimmed by 8 bases and V by 6 bases; bases with no gene match: 17. CDR3 DNA (partial): TGTGCCAGCTCCACCACTCAAGCGGGAGCTCTTGTTGGGGAG. It encodes CASSTTQAGALVGE. The full CDR3 is CASSTTQAGALVGELFF.

This clone has a count of ten or more. The chain's CDR3 is CASSLDGVDTQYF. CDR3 bases read: TGTGCCAGCAGCTTAGACGGGGTAGATACG. The V call is TRBV11-2, the J call TRBJ2-3, with D possibly TRBD2 on 5 matching bases. The read terminates 3 residues before the CDR3 end, so the remaining end is supplied by the germline J gene. The V end lost 0 bases, the J end lost 5 bases, and 6 bases lay between the germline ends. The CDR3 extends over 13 amino acids. CDR1 and CDR2 (germline): SGHAT, FQNNGV.

Ten or more counts support this clone. The read finishes 3 residues shy of the CDR3 end, and the germline J gene is used to complete it. This sequence joins TRBV7-6 and TRBJ2-7; possible D gene TRBD1, 6 bases. CDR1 and CDR2 from the germline V gene are SGHVS and FNYEAQ. V was cut by 3 bases and J by 0 bases, with 15 bases left in between. The CDR3 runs to 16 residues. The CDR3 sequence is CASSFSPQGTSYEQYF. The CDR3 DNA, read in part, is TGTGCCAGCAGCTTTTCCCCACAGGGTACCTCCTACGAG.

This clone came up a few times. The read ends 3 residues early relative to the CDR3; the germline J gene fills the gap. The chain combines TRBV30 with TRBJ1-4, with D unclear. V lost 3 bases to trimming and J lost 5 bases, with 13 bases between them. CDR1 and CDR2 from the germline V gene are GTSNPN and SVGIG (reference sequence). This CDR3 comprises 14 residues. The sequenced CDR3 bases are TGTGCCTGGAGAGGGTACGGAGGAAATGAAAAA. Amino acid sequence: CAWRGYGGNEK. The complete CDR3 reads CAWRGYGGNEKLFF.

This clone has at least ten counts. Read sequence stops 3 residues before the CDR3 end, and the germline J gene provides the missing end. The chain employs TRBV5-4 and TRBJ1-5; D is perhaps TRBD1 (5 bases). The CDR3 covers 15 residues. Looked up from germline, CDR1 is SGHNT and CDR2 is YYREEE (reference sequence). Trimming removed 7 bases from V and 3 bases from J, with 17 bases in between. The chain's CDR3 is CASRLGAGVNQPQHF. CDR3 bases read: TGTGCCAGCCGACTTGGTGCGGGGGTCAATCAGCCC. Full variable domain (missing parts from reference TRBV5-4 and TRBJ1-5): ETGVTQSPTHLIKTRGQQVTLRCSSQSGHNTVSWYQQALGQGPQFIFQYYREEENGRGNFPPRFSGLQFPNYSSELNVNALELDDSALYLCASRLGAGVNQPQHFGDGTRLSIL.

The table lists this clone with many counts. The read ends 3 residues shy of where the CDR3 ends; the end is completed using the germline J gene. The genes are TRBV19 and TRBJ1-5, with TRBD1 matching over 7 bases. Losses at the gene ends were 7 bases for V and 0 bases for J; bases not matched to a gene: 12. The CDR3 contains 17 residues. CDR1 LNHDA and CDR2 SQIVND come from the germline V gene (reference sequence). CDR3 DNA, as far as it was read: TGTGCCAGTACCCAACTCGGACAGGTGGTTAGCAATCAGCCC. Its translation is CASTQLGQVVSNQP. The whole CDR3 protein reads CASTQLGQVVSNQPQHF.

As concerns this clone: The CDR3 is cut off 3 residues early in the read; its end comes from the germline J gene. This chain uses TRBV7-9 with TRBJ1-1; 7 bases agree with TRBD1. V was pared by 5 bases and J by 0 bases, with 6 bases of the junction left unmatched. Looked up from germline, CDR1 is SEHNR and CDR2 is FQNEAQ (reference sequence). This CDR3 is 15 amino acids long. The CDR3 sequence: CASSVQGKLNTEAFF. The covered CDR3 bases are TGTGCCAGCAGCGTACAGGGGAAATTGAACACTGAA.

This clone came up many times. The CDR3 loop is CAWSVGVVYGYTF. Partial CDR3 DNA: TGTGCCTGGAGTGTAGGGGTTGTCTATGGC. The chain has TRBV30 and TRBJ1-2, with TRBD1 as a possible D gene (5 bases). Read sequence stops 3 residues before the CDR3 end, and the germline J gene provides the missing end. V was clipped by 0 bases and J by 4 bases, with 9 bases between them. This CDR3 contains 13 residues. Germline-derived CDR1 and CDR2 are GTSNPN and SVGIG (reference sequence).

This clone was seen ten or more times. With the read ending 3 residues before the CDR3 end, the germline J gene is used to fill in that end. The gene calls are TRBV19 and TRBJ2-3; maybe TRBD2 (5 bases). V was cut by 5 bases and J by 3 bases, with 12 bases left in between. This CDR3 region has 14 residues. Looked up from germline, CDR1 is LNHDA and CDR2 is SQIVND (reference sequence). CDR3 residues: CASSVLESTDTQYF. The sequenced CDR3 bases are TGTGCCAGTAGTGTACTAGAGAGTACAGATACG.

This clone was counted ten times or more. The CDR3 end falls 3 residues outside the read, so it is completed with the germline J gene. The rearrangement joins TRBV19 to TRBJ2-7, with D possibly matching TRBD2 (6 bases). From germline, CDR1 is LNHDA and CDR2 SQIVND (reference sequence). The ends were cut back, 6 bases at V and 1 base at J, with 22 bases in the middle. CDR3 length equals 17 residues. The part of the CDR3 DNA that was read is TGTGCCAGTAGCCCCCGAGTTTTCGGGAGCGGGTCCTACGAG. Translated: CASSPRVFGSGSYE. The entire CDR3 protein is CASSPRVFGSGSYEQYF.

This clone was observed a handful of times. The read ends 3 residues early relative to the CDR3; the germline J gene fills the gap. This rearrangement joins TRBV2 to TRBJ2-4; D is perhaps TRBD1 or TRBD2 (7 bases each). CDR1 and CDR2 (germline): SNHLY, FYNNEI. Deletions cut 3 bases from V and 1 base from J, with 13 bases between. This CDR3 is 16 amino acids long. CDR3 amino acids: CASSEGGGLAKNIQYF. The sequenced CDR3 bases are TGTGCCAGCAGTGAGGGAGGGGGCTTGGCCAAAAACATT.

To note about this clone: Read data end 3 residues before the CDR3 end; the end is taken from the germline J gene. The rearrangement links TRBV19 to TRBJ1-1; 8 nucleotides match TRBD1. The CDR3 runs to 15 residues. The junction had 9 bases not matched to a gene; V was cut back by 5 bases and J by 4 bases. Germline CDR1 and CDR2: LNHDA and SQIVND (reference sequence). CDR3 bases read: TGTGCCAGTAGTCCCCTGACAGGGGCCGGCACTGAA. Amino acids: CASSPLTGAGTE. The full-length CDR3 reads as CASSPLTGAGTEAFF.

This clone was recorded a few times. Coverage ceases 3 residues before the CDR3 finishes, and the germline J gene fills in the end. The gene calls are TRBV2 and TRBJ2-1, with 11 bases that match TRBD1. In germline, CDR1 is SNHLY, CDR2 FYNNEI. V shed 7 bases and J 3 bases; nucleotides not matched to a gene: 11. The CDR3 runs 17 residues. The CDR3 loop is CASISLPGQGVYNEQFF. CDR3 DNA (partial): TGTGCCAGCATCTCGCTACCGGGACAGGGGGTCTACAATGAG.

Worth noting for this clone: Read coverage stops 3 residues before the CDR3 terminus; the germline J gene supplies the remainder. The genes are TRBV6-1 and TRBJ1-3; possible D gene TRBD1, 5 bases. Germline lookup yields CDR1 MNHNS and CDR2 SASEGT. This CDR3 is built from 16 residues. The ends were cut back, 1 base at V and 2 bases at J, with 12 bases in the middle. The covered CDR3 bases are TGTGCCAGCAGTGAAGTGGCGGGGGGGACTGGAAACACC. Translation gives CASSEVAGGTGNT. The whole CDR3 sequence reads CASSEVAGGTGNTIYF.

This clone came up a few times. The read halts 3 residues ahead of the CDR3 end, with the missing end drawn from the germline J gene. The chain has TRBV23-1 and TRBJ1-6; D is ambiguous. TRBV23-1 qualifies as an ORF whose function is uncertain. This CDR3 contains 14 residues. V shed 3 bases and J shed 1 base, with 4 bases lying between them. The CDR3 sequence is CASSQRSYNSPLHF. The CDR3 DNA, read in part, is TGCGCCAGCAGTCAGCGTTCCTATAATTCACCC.

This clone was detected many times. Read sequence stops 3 residues before the CDR3 end, and the germline J gene provides the missing end. V gene TRBV5-1 combines with J gene TRBJ2-5; a possible D gene is TRBD2 (6 bases). V lost 0 bases and J 5 bases, leaving 20 bases between the germline ends. Germline V gene sequence: CDR1 SGHRS, CDR2 YFSETQ. This CDR3 has 17 amino acids. The CDR3 loop is CASSLAGGVWPRETQYF. The part of the CDR3 DNA that was read is TGCGCCAGCAGCTTGGCCGGCGGGGTGTGGCCTCGGGAGACC.